This TCR beta chain comes out of a study of primary melanoma T cells and metastatic recurrence. Study-level information: Samples were primary melanomas of stage T2 to T4.

The study's findings and limits: T-cell fraction reportedly outperformed other histopathological variables added to thickness. Regardless of ulceration, mitotic rate or nodal disease, >20% T-cell fraction appeared protective.

Libraries were prepared by immunoSEQ multiplex PCR; TCRdb keeps only in-frame clonotypes and omits some of them. In the table there are over a hundred clones, around nine tenths of which are singletons. Of note for this clone: The antigen is not known.

Patients with resected primary melanoma were considered at risk of metastatic recurrence. The V segment lost 10 bases and the J segment 4 bases; nucleotides outside the gene matches: 9. Germline assignment: CDR1 MNHGY and CDR2 SAAAGT. The CDR3 is made up of 13 amino acids. J is TRBJ1-2 and V is TRBV6-8; 7 bases are shared with TRBD1. This TCR came from a human donor with melanoma. Sequenced sample: melanoma tumor tissue. The CDR3 loop is CATWGQTVYGYTF. The CDR3 DNA reads TGTGCCACCTGGGGACAGACAGTCTATGGCTACACCTTC.